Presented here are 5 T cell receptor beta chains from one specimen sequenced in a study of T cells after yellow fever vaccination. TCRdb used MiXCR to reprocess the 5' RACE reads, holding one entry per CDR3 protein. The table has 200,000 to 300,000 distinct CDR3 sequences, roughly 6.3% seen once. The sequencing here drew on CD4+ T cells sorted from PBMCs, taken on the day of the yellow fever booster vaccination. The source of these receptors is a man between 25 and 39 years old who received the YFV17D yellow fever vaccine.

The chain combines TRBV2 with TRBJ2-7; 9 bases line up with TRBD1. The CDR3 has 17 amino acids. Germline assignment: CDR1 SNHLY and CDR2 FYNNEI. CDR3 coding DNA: TGTACCCGCAGTCCCGGGACAGGGTTTGTCGATTCCTACGAGCAGTACTTC. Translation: CTRSPGTGFVDSYEQYF.

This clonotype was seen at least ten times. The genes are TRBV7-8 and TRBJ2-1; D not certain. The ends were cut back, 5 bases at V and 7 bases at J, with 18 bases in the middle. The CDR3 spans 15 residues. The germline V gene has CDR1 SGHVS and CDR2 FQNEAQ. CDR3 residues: CASSPRSVYQNEQFF. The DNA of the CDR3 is TGTGCCAGCAGCCCCCGCTCAGTTTATCAGAATGAGCAGTTCTTC.

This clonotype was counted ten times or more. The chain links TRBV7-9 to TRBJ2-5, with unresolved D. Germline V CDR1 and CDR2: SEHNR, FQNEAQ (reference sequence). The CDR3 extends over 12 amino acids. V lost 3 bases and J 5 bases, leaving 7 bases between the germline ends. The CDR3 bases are TGTGCCAGCAGCTTCGGGCGGGAGACCCAGTACTTC. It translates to CASSFGRETQYF.

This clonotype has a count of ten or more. The CDR3 DNA sequence: TGCGCCAGCAGCTTGGGAGGGGGTCTGGACATTCAGTACTTC. This gives the protein CASSLGGGLDIQYF. This chain uses TRBV5-1 with TRBJ2-4; tentatively, D is TRBD1 (6 bases). The germline V gene encodes CDR1 SGHRS and CDR2 YFSETQ. V was cut by 0 bases and J by 8 bases, with 12 bases left in between. This CDR3 spans 14 amino acids.

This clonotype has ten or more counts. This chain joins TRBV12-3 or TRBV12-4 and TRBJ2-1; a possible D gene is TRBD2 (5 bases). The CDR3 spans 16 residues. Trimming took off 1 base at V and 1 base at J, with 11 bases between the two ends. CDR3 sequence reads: CASSLGLLGSYNEQFF. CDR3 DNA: TGTGCCAGCAGTTTAGGCCTACTAGGGTCCTACAATGAGCAGTTCTTC.